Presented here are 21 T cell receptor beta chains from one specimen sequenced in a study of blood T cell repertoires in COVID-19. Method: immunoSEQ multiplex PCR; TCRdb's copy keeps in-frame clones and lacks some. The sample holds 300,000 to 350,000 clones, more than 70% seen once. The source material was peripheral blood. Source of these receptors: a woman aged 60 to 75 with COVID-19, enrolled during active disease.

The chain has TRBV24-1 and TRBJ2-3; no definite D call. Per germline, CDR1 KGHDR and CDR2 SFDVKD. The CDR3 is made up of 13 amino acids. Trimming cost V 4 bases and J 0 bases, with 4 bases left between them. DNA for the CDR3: TGTGCCACCAGTGACATTAGCACAGATACGCAGTATTTT. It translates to CATSDISTDTQYF.

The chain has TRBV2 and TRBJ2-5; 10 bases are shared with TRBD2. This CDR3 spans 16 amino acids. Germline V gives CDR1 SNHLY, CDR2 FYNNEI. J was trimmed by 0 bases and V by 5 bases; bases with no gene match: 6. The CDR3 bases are TGTGCCAGCAGTCCCTTAGCGGGGGGCTACCAAGAGACCCAGTACTTC. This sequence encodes CASSPLAGGYQETQYF.

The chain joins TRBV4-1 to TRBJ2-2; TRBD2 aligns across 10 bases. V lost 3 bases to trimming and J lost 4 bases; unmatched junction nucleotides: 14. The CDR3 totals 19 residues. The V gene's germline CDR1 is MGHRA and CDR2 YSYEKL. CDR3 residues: CASSHRGGASGSLTGELFF. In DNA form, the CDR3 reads TGCGCCAGCAGCCACCGAGGCGGGGCTAGCGGGAGCCTCACCGGGGAGCTGTTTTTT.

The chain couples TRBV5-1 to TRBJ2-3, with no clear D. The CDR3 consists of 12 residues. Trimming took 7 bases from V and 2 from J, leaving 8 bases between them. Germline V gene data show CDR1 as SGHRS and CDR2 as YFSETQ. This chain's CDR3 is CASQATTDTQYF. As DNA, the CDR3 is TGCGCCAGCCAAGCGACCACAGATACGCAGTATTTT.

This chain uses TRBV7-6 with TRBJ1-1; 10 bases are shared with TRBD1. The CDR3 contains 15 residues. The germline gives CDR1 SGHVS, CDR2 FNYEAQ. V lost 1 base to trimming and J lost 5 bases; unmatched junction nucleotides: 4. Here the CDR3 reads CASSLVTGGETEAFF. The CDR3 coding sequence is TGTGCCAGCAGCTTAGTGACAGGGGGCGAGACTGAAGCTTTCTTT.

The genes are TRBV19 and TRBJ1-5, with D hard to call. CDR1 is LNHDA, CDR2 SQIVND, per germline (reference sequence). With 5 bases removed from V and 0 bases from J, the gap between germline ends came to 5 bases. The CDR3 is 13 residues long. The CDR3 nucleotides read TGTGCCAGTAGTGCGTATAGCAATCAGCCCCAGCATTTT. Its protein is CASSAYSNQPQHF.

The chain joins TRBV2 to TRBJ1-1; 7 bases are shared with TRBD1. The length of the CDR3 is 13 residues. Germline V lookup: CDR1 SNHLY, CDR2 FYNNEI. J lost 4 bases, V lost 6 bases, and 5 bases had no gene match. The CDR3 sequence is CASSVTGVTEAFF. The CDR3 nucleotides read TGTGCCAGCAGCGTAACAGGGGTCACTGAAGCTTTCTTT.

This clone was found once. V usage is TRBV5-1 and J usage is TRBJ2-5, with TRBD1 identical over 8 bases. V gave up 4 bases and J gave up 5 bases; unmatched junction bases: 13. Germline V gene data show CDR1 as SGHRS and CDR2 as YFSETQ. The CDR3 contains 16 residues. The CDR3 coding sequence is TGCGCCAGCAGCCTGCAGGCGCAGGGGGCTGGGGAGACCCAGTACTTC. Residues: CASSLQAQGAGETQYF.

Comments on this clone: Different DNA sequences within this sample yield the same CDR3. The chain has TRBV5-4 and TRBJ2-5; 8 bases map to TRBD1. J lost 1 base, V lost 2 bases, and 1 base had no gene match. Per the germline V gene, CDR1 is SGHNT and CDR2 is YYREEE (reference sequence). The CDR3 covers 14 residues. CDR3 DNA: TGTGCCAGCAGCTTTGGACAGGGCCAAGAGACCCAGTACTTC. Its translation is CASSFGQGQETQYF.

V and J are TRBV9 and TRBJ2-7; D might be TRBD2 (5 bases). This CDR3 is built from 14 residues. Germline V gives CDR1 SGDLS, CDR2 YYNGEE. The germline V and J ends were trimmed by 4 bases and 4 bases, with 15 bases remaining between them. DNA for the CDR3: TGTGCCAGCAGCCCAGGACTTCCAGGTTACGAGCAGTACTTC. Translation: CASSPGLPGYEQYF.

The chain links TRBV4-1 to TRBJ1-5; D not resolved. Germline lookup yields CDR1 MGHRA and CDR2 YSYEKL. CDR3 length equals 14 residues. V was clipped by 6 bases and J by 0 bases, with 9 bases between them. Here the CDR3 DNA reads TGCGCCAGCAGTAGACTGTATAGCAATCAGCCCCAGCATTTT. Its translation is CASSRLYSNQPQHF.

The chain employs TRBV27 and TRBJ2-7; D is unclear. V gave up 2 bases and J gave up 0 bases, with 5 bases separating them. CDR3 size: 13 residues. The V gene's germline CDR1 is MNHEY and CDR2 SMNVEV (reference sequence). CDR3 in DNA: TGTGCCAGCAGTTTAACTGCCTCCTACGAGCAGTACTTC. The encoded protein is CASSLTASYEQYF.

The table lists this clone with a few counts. The CDR3, as DNA: TGTGCCAGCAGCTCCGGGACAGGAGCCTACAATGAGCAGTTCTTC. Protein sequence: CASSSGTGAYNEQFF. The rearrangement links TRBV28 to TRBJ2-1; TRBD1 aligns across 8 bases. Trimming removed 6 bases from V and 2 bases from J; junction bases left unmatched: 6. The CDR3 is made up of 15 amino acids. Germline CDR1 and CDR2: MDHEN and SYDVKM.

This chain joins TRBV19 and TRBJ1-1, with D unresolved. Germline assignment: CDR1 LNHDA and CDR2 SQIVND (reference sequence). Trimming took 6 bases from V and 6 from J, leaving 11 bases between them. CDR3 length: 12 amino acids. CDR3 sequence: CASRTAASEAFF. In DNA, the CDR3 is TGTGCCAGTAGGACGGCGGCGTCTGAAGCTTTCTTT.

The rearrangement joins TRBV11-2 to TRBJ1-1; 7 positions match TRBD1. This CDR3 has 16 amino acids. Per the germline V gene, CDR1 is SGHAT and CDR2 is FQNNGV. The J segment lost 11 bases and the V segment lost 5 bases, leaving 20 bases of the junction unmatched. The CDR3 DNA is TGTGCCAGCAGCCATCCCGGTCGACAGGGATCATCGAAGGCTTTCTTT. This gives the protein CASSHPGRQGSSKAFF.

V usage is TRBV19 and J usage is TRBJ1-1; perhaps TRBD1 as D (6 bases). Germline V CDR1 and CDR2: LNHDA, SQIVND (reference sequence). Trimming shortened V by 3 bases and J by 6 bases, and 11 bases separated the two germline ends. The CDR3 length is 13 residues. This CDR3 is CASSIPGESEAFF. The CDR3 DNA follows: TGTGCCAGTAGTATTCCAGGGGAGTCTGAAGCTTTCTTT.

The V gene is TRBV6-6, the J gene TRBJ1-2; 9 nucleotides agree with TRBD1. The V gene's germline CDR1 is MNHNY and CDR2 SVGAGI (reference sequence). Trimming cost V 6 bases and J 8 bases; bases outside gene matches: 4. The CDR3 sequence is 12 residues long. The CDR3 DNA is TGTGCCAGCAGCGGGACAGGGAACGGCTACACCTTC. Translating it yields CASSGTGNGYTF.

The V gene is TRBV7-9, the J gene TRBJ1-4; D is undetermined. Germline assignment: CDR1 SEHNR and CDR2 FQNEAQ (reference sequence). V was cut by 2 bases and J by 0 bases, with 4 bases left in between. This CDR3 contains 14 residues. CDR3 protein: CASSLSSTNEKLFF. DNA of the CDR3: TGTGCCAGCAGCTTATCTTCAACTAATGAAAAACTGTTTTTT. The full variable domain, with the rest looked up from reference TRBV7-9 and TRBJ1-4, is DTGVSQNPRHKITKRGQNVTFRCDPISEHNRLYWYRQTLGQGPEFLTYFQNEAQLEKSRLLSDRFSAERPKGSFSTLEIQRTEQGDSAMYLCASSLSSTNEKLFFGSGTQLSVL.

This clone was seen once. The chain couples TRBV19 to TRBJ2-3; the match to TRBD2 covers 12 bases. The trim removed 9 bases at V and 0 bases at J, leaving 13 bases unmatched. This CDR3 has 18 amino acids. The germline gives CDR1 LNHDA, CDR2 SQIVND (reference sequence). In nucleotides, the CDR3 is TGTGCCAGCTCACTAGCGGGGGGCGGAGTGGGCAGCACAGATACGCAGTATTTT. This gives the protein CASSLAGGGVGSTDTQYF.

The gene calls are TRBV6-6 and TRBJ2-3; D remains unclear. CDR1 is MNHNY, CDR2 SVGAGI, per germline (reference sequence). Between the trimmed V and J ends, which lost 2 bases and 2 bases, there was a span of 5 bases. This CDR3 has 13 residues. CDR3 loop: CASSYQSTDTQYF. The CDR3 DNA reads TGTGCCAGCAGTTACCAGTCCACAGATACGCAGTATTTT.

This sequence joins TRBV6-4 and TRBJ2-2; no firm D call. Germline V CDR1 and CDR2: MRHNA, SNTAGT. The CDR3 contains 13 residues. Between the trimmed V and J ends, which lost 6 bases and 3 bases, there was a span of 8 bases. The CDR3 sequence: CASSGSDTGELFF. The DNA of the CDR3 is TGTGCCAGCAGCGGGTCGGACACCGGGGAGCTGTTTTTT.